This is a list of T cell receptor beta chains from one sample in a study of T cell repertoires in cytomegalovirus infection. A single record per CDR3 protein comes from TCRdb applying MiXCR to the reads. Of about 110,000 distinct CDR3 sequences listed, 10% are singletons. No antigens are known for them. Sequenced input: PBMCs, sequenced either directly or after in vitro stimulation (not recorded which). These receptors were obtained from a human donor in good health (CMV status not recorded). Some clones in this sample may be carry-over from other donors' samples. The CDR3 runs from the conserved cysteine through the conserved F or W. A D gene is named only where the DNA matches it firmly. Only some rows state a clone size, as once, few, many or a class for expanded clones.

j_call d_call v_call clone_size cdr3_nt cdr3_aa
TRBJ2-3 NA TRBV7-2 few TGTGCCAGCAGCTTCCCAAACGCGGATACGCAGTATTTT CASSFPNADTQYF
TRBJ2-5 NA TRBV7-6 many TGTGCCAGCAGCTTAGGCGGATACCAAGAGACCCAGTACTTC CASSLGGYQETQYF
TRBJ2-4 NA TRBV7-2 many TGTGCCAGCAGCCTAAGAGCGAGCCTAGCCAAAAACATTCAGTACTTC CASSLRASLAKNIQYF
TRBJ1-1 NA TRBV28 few TGTGCCAGCAGTCCCTGGCCCAGGGGAACCGTTCCCTTTATGAACACTGAAGCTTTCTTT CASSPWPRGTVPFMNTEAFF
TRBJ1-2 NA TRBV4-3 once TGCGCCAGCAGCCAAGATCCGACCGGGGGCTATGGCTACACCTTC CASSQDPTGGYGYTF
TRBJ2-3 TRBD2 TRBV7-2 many TGTGCCAGCAGCTCGCTCGTGCGGGGGGGCAGGGATACGCAGTATTTT CASSSLVRGGRDTQYF
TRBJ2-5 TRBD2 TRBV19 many TGTGCCAGTAGTCCGTCCGGGACTAGCGGGTTTCAAGAGACCCAGTACTTC CASSPSGTSGFQETQYF
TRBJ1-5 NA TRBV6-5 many TGTGCCAGCAGTTCCGGCGGGGGGCATCAGCCCCAGCATTTT CASSSGGGHQPQHF
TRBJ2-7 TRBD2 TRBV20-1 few TGCAGTGCCACTTGGACTAGCGGGAGTTCTTACGAGCAGTACTTC CSATWTSGSSYEQYF
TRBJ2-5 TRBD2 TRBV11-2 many TGTGCCAGCAGCGGACTAGCGGGACCGAAAGAGACCCAGTACTTC CASSGLAGPKETQYF
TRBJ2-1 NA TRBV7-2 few TGTGCCAGCAGCCGGGCTGGGCCCAATGAGCAGTTCTTC CASSRAGPNEQFF
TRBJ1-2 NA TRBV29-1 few TGCAGCGTTGACAAACCCTATGGCTACACCTTC CSVDKPYGYTF
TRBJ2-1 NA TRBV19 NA TGTGCCAGTAGTATAGAAGAGGCTGAGTACAATGAGCAGTTCTTC CASSIEEAEYNEQFF
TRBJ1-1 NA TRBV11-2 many TGTGCCAGCAGCTTAGGAGCGGAGGGCACTGAAGCTTTCTTT CASSLGAEGTEAFF
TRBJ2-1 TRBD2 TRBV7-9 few TGTGCCAGCAGTTCGGGCGGGAGGGCCGACAATGAGCAGTTCTTC CASSSGGRADNEQFF
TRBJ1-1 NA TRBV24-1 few TGTGCCACCAACAGGATAGATGAAGCTTTCTTT CATNRIDEAFF
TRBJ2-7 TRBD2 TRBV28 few TGTGCCAGCAGCCTGCTAGCGGGAGGGGTCTACGAGCAGTACTTC CASSLLAGGVYEQYF
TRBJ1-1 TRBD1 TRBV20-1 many TGCAGTGCTTTCGGGACCTTAATGACAGGGTTCATCACTGAAGCTTTCTTT CSAFGTLMTGFITEAFF
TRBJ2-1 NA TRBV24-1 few TGTGCCACCAGTGTAGTAGATAGAGATGAGCAGTTCTTC CATSVVDRDEQFF